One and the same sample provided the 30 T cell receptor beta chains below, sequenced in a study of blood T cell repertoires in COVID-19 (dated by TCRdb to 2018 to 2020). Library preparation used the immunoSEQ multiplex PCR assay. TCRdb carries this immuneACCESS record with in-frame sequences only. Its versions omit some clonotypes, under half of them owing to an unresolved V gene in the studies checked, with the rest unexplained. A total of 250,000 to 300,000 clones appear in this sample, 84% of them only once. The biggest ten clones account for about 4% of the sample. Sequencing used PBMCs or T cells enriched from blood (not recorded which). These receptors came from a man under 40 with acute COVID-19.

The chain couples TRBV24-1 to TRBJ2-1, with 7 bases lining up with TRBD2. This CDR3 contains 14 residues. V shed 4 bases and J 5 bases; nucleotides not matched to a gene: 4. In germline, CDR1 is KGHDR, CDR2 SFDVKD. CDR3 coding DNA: TGTGCCACCAGTGAGTATGGGACTAACAATGAGCAGTTCTTC. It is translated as CATSEYGTNNEQFF.

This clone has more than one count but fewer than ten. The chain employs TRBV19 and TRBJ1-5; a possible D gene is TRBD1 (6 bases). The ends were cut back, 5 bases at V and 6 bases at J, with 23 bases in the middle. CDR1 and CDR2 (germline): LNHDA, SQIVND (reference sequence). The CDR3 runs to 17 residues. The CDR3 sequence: CASSSSGGGRYRQPQHF. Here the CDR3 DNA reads TGTGCCAGTAGTTCCAGTGGGGGGGGCCGTTACCGTCAGCCCCAGCATTTT. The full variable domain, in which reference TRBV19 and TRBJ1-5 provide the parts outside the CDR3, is DGGITQSPKYLFRKEGQNVTLSCEQNLNHDAMYWYRQDPGQGLRLIYYSQIVNDFQKGDIAEGYSVSREKKESFPLTVTSAQKNPTAFYLCASSSSGGGRYRQPQHFGDGTRLSIL.

CDR3 bases: TGTGCCAGCAGCTTAGGTGGGAGAGTGGGGGAGCTGTTTTTT. Translation: CASSLGGRVGELFF. The chain couples TRBV7-3 to TRBJ2-2; D is perhaps TRBD2 (5 bases). The CDR3 contains 14 residues. V gave up 2 bases and J gave up 8 bases, with 12 bases separating them. The germline gives CDR1 SGHTA, CDR2 FQGTGA. The variable domain in full, completed from reference TRBV7-3 and TRBJ2-2, reads GAGVSQTPSNKVTEKGKYVELRCDPISGHTALYWYRQSLGQGPEFLIYFQGTGAADDSGLPNDRFFAVRPEGSVSTLKIQRTERGDSAVYLCASSLGGRVGELFFGEGSRLTVL.

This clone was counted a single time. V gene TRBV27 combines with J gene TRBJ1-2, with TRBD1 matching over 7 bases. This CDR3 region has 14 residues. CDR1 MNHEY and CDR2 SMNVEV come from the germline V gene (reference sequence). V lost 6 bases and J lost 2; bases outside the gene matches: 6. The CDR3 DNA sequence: TGTGCCAGCAGGGACTCAGGGGGGAACTATGGCTACACCTTC. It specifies CASRDSGGNYGYTF.

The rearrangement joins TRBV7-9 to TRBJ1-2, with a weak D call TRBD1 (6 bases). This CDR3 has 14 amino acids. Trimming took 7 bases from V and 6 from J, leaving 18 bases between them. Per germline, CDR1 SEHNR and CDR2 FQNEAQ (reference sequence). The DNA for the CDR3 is TGTGCCAGCATCCCAACCCACAGGGCGGATGGCTACACCTTC. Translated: CASIPTHRADGYTF.

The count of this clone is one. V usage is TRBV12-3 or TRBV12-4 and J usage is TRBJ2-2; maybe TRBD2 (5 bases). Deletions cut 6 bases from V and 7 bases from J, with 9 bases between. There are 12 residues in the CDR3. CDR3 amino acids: CASSRRSGELFF. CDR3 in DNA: TGTGCCAGCAGCCGGAGGAGCGGGGAGCTGTTTTTT.

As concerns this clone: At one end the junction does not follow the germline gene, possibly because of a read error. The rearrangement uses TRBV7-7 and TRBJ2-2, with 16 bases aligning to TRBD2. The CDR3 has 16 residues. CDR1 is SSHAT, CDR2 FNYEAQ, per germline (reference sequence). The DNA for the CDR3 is TGTGCTAGCAGCGCCGGGACTAGCGGGAGGGACGGGGAGCTGTTTTTT. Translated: CASSAGTSGRDGELFF.

This chain's CDR3 is CASSPPARVLFF. The CDR3 coding sequence is TGCGCCAGCAGTCCCCCCGCCCGGGTGCTGTTTTTT. This chain links TRBV23-1 with TRBJ2-2, with D hard to call. TRBV23-1 belongs to the ORF category, with a function that is uncertain. The CDR3 consists of 12 residues. V lost 4 bases and J lost 13, with 13 bases in between.

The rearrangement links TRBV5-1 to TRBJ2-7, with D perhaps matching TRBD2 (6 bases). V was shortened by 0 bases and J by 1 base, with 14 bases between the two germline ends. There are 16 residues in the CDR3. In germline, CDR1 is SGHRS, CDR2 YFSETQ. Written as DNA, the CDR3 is TGCGCCAGCAGCTTGGCCGGGGGAGGTAGGTCCTACGAGCAGTACGTC. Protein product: CASSLAGGGRSYEQYV.

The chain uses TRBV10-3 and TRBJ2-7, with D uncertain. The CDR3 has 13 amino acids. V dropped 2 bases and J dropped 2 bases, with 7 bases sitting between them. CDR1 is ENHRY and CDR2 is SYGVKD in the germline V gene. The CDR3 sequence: CAISEGLAYEQYV. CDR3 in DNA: TGTGCCATCAGTGAGGGGCTCGCCTACGAGCAGTACGTC.

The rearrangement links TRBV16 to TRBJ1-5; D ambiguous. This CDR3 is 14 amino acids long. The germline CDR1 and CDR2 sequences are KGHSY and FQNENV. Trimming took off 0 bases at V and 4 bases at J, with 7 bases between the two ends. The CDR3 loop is CASSQSNSNQPQHF. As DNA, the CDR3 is TGTGCCAGCAGCCAATCTAACTCAAATCAGCCCCAGCATTTT.

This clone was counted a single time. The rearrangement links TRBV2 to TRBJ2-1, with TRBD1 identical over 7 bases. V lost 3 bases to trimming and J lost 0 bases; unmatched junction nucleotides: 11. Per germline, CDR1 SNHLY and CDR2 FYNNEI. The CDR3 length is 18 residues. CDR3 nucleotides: TGTGCCAGCAGTGAGGACCTACAGGGGACCAGCTCCTACAATGAGCAGTTCTTC. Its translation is CASSEDLQGTSSYNEQFF.

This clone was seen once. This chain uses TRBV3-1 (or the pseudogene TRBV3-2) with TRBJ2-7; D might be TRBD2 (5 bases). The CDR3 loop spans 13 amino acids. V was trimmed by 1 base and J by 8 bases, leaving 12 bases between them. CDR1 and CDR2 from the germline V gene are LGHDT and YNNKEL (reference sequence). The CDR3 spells CASSQGTRVKQYV. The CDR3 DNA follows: TGTGCCAGCAGCCAAGGCACGAGGGTCAAGCAGTACGTC.

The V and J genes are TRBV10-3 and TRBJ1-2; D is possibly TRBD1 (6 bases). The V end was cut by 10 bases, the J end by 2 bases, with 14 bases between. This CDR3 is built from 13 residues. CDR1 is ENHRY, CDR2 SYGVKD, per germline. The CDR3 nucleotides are TGTGCCACGACACTCACAGGGAACTATGGCTACACCTTC. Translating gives CATTLTGNYGYTF.

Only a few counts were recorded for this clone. The CDR3 DNA sequence: TGTGCCAGCACCACTGCTAGCGGCTCCTACAATGAGCAGTTCTTC. Encoded protein: CASTTASGSYNEQFF. The chain is built from TRBV27 and TRBJ2-1; 7 bases are shared with TRBD2. Unmatched junction bases numbered 6, after V lost 7 bases and J lost 0 bases. The CDR3 runs 15 residues. Germline assignment: CDR1 MNHEY and CDR2 SMNVEV (reference sequence).

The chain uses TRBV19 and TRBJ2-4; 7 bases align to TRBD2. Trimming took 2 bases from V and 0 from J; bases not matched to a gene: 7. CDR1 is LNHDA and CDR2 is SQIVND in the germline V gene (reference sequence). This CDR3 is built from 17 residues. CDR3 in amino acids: CASSISDGGLAKNIQYF. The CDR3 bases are TGTGCCAGTAGTATATCGGACGGGGGGTTAGCCAAAAACATTCAGTACTTC. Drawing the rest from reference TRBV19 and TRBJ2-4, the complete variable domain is DGGITQSPKYLFRKEGQNVTLSCEQNLNHDAMYWYRQDPGQGLRLIYYSQIVNDFQKGDIAEGYSVSREKKESFPLTVTSAQKNPTAFYLCASSISDGGLAKNIQYFGAGTRLSVL.

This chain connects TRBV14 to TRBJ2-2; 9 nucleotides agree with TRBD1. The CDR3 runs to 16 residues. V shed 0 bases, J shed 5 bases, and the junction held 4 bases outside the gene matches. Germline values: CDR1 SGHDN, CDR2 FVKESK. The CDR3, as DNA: TGTGCCAGCAGCCAAGATTTGACAGGGGGGACCGGGGAGCTGTTTTTT. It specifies CASSQDLTGGTGELFF.

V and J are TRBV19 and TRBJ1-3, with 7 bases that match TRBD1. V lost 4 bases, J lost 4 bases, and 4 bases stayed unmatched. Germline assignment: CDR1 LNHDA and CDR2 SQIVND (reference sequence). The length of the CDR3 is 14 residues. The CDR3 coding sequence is TGTGCCAGTAGTACGGACAGGCCCGGAAACACCATATATTTT. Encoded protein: CASSTDRPGNTIYF.

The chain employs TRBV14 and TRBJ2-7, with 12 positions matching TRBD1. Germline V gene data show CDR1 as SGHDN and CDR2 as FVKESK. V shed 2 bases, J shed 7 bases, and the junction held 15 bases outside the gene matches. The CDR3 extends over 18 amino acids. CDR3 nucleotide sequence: TGTGCCAGCAGCCAATGGGAGGGATCGGGACAGGGGGCCGGGGAGCAGTACGTC. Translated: CASSQWEGSGQGAGEQYV.

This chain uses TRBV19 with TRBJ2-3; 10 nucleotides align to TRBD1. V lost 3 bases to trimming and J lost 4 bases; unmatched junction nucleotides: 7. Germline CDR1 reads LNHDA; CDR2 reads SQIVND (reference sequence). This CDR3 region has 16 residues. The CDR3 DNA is TGTGCCAGTAGTATTCCGGGACAGGGGTACCCAGATACGCAGTATTTT. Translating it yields CASSIPGQGYPDTQYF.

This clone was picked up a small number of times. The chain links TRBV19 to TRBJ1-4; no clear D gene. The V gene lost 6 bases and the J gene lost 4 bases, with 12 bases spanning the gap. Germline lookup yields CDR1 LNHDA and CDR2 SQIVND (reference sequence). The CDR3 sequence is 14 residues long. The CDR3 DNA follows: TGTGCCAGTAGCCGGCGGCAGAGTAATGAAAAACTGTTTTTT. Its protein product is CASSRRQSNEKLFF.

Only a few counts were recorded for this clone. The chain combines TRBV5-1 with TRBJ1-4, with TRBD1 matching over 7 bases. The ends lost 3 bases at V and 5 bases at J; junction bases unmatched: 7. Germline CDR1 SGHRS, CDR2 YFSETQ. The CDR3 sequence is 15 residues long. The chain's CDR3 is CASSSGTAVNEKLFF. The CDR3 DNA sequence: TGCGCCAGCAGCTCTGGGACAGCAGTCAATGAAAAACTGTTTTTT.

The CDR3 sequence: CASSTPGLAGGQYTDTQYF. CDR3 nucleotides: TGTGCCAGCAGTACCCCGGGACTAGCGGGAGGGCAATATACAGATACGCAGTATTTT. The genes are TRBV28 and TRBJ2-3, with 16 bases identical to TRBD2. The germline CDR1 and CDR2 sequences are MDHEN and SYDVKM. There are 19 residues in the CDR3. After removal of 5 bases from V and 3 bases from J, the junction contained 11 bases not matched to a gene.

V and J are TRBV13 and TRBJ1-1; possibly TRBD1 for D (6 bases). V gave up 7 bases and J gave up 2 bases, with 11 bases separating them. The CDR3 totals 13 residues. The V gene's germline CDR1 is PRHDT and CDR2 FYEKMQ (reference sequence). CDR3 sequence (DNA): TGTGCCAGCATAAGGACAGATAACACTGAAGCTTTCTTT. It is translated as CASIRTDNTEAFF.

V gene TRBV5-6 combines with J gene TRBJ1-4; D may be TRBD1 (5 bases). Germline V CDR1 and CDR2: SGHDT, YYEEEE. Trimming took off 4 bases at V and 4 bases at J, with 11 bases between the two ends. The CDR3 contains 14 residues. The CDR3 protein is CASSLGTHNEKLFF. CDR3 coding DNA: TGTGCCAGCAGCCTTGGGACTCATAATGAAAAACTGTTTTTT. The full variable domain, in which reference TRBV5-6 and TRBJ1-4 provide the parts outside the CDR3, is DAGVTQSPTHLIKTRGQQVTLRCSPKSGHDTVSWYQQALGQGPQFIFQYYEEEERQRGNFPDRFSGHQFPNYSSELNVNALLLGDSALYLCASSLGTHNEKLFFGSGTQLSVL.

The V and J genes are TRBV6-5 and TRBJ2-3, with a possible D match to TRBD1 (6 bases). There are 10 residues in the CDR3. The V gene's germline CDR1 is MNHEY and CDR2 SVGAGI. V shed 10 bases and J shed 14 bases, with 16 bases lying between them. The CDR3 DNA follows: TGTGCCACCGGTCGGACAGTCTCGTATTTT. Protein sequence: CATGRTVSYF.

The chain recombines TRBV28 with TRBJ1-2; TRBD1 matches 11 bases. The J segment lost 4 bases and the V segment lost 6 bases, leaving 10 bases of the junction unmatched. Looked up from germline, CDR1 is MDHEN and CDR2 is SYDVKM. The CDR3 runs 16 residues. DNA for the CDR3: TGTGCCAGCAGAAAACTCCTTGGGACAGGGGGCTATGGCTACACCTTC. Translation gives CASRKLLGTGGYGYTF.

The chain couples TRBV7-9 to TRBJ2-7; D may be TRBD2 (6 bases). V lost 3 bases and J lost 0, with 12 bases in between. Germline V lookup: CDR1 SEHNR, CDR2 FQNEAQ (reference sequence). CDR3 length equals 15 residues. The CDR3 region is CASSLWRGISYEQYV. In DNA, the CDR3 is TGTGCCAGCAGCTTGTGGCGGGGAATCTCCTACGAGCAGTACGTC.

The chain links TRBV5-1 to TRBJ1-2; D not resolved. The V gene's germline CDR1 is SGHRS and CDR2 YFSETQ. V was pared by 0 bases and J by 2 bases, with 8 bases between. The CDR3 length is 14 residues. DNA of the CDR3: TGCGCCAGCAGCTTGGGAACCGGGAACTATGGCTACACCTTC. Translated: CASSLGTGNYGYTF.

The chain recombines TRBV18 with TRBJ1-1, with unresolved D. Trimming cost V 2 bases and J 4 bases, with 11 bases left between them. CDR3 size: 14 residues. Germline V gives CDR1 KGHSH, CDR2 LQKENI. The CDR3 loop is CASSPGSRGTEAFF. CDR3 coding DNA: TGTGCCAGCTCACCAGGGTCTCGGGGCACTGAAGCTTTCTTT.